These 20 T cell receptor beta chains share one sample of origin, sequenced in a study of blood T cell repertoires in COVID-19. TCRdb's table, derived via immunoSEQ multiplex PCR, lists solely in-frame clones and lacks some. The data contain some 220,000 clones, 75% to 85% of them singletons. Material: peripheral blood. Source of these receptors: a man in his fifties with active or convalescent COVID-19.

The V gene is TRBV11-2, the J gene TRBJ2-7, with a tentative D call TRBD2 (5 bases). The germline gives CDR1 SGHAT, CDR2 FQNNGV. This CDR3 comprises 13 residues. Trimming stripped 5 bases from V and 7 bases from J, with 15 bases between. CDR3 bases: TGTGCCAGCAGCCACGGGGTACCTAGGGAGCAGTACGTC. Translation: CASSHGVPREQYV.

The chain links TRBV4-2 to TRBJ1-2; the D gene is possibly TRBD1 (6 bases). CDR3 length: 15 residues. Germline V gene lookup returns CDR1 LGHNA and CDR2 YNFKEQ. With 4 bases removed from V and 3 bases from J, the gap between germline ends came to 15 bases. CDR3 sequence: CASSRAGVGDYGYTF. The CDR3 bases are TGTGCCAGCAGCCGAGCAGGGGTGGGGGACTATGGCTACACCTTC.

V is TRBV18 and J is TRBJ1-3; no clear D. CDR3 length: 18 amino acids. Trimming removed 0 bases from V and 0 bases from J, with 15 bases in between. Germline V gene sequence: CDR1 KGHSH, CDR2 LQKENI. The CDR3 bases are TGTGCCAGCTCACCACCGGGCAGCGGCTCCCTCTCTGGAAACACCATATATTTT. Encoded protein: CASSPPGSGSLSGNTIYF. Drawing the rest from reference TRBV18 and TRBJ1-3, the complete variable domain is NAGVMQNPRHLVRRRGQEARLRCSPMKGHSHVYWYRQLPEEGLKFMVYLQKENIIDESGMPKERFSAEFPKEGPSILRIQQVVRGDSAAYFCASSPPGSGSLSGNTIYFGEGSWLTVV.

As for this clone: Relative to the germline gene, one junction end is altered; a read error may explain this. The chain couples TRBV30 to TRBJ2-7, with no clear D. The CDR3 length is 13 residues. CDR1 and CDR2 from the germline V gene are GTSNPN and SVGIG (reference sequence). As DNA, the CDR3 is TGTGCCTGGAGTTCCAGCGCCTCCGACGAGCAGTACTTC. Its protein product is CAWSSSASDEQYF.

In DNA form, the CDR3 reads TGTGCCAGTCAGAAGACAGGGGACGAGCAGTACGTC. Translated, it gives CASQKTGDEQYV. The rearrangement links TRBV19 to TRBJ2-7, with TRBD1 matching over 8 bases. The germline V gene encodes CDR1 LNHDA and CDR2 SQIVND (reference sequence). This CDR3 comprises 12 residues. Trimming at V came to 8 bases and at J to 5 bases, leaving 5 bases not matched to a gene.

The chain recombines TRBV18 with TRBJ2-7; 11 bases align to TRBD1. In germline, CDR1 is KGHSH, CDR2 LQKENI. V was clipped by 4 bases and J by 5 bases; unmatched bases: 1. CDR3 length: 13 amino acids. CDR3 sequence (DNA): TGTGCCAGCTCACTGGGACAGGGGGACGAGCAGTACGTC. Translating it yields CASSLGQGDEQYV.

This chain links TRBV15 with TRBJ2-3; no clear D. The CDR3 is made up of 14 amino acids. V lost 3 bases and J 1 base, leaving 8 bases between the germline ends. The germline gives CDR1 LNHNV, CDR2 YYDKDF (reference sequence). The CDR3 loop reads CATSSFRGTDTQYF. Here the CDR3 DNA reads TGTGCCACCAGCAGCTTTCGGGGCACAGATACGCAGTATTTT.

The chain joins TRBV6-4 to TRBJ1-1, with no clear D. V was shortened by 2 bases and J by 9 bases, with 10 bases between the two germline ends. The V gene's germline CDR1 is MRHNA and CDR2 SNTAGT. The CDR3 length is 12 residues. The CDR3 DNA reads TGTGCCAGCAGTGACCGGACGGGAAAAGCTTTCTTT. Its translation: CASSDRTGKAFF.

V usage is TRBV4-3 and J usage is TRBJ2-3; possible D gene TRBD1, 6 bases. CDR1 is LGHNA, CDR2 YSLEER, per germline. Trimming took off 6 bases at V and 2 bases at J, with 12 bases between the two ends. The CDR3 contains 14 residues. This chain's CDR3 is CASSRRDNTDTQYF. The CDR3 DNA reads TGCGCCAGCAGTCGCCGGGACAACACAGATACGCAGTATTTT.

J is TRBJ1-4 and V is TRBV10-3; D is uncertain. Trimming shortened V by 3 bases and J by 8 bases, and 13 bases separated the two germline ends. This CDR3 has 14 amino acids. Looked up from germline, CDR1 is ENHRY and CDR2 is SYGVKD. CDR3 sequence: CAISDVGAGEKLFF. The CDR3 nucleotides read TGTGCCATCAGTGATGTCGGCGCGGGGGAAAAACTGTTTTTT.

The rearrangement uses TRBV4-1 and TRBJ2-7; 10 bases are a match to TRBD1. In germline, CDR1 is MGHRA, CDR2 YSYEKL. The CDR3 spans 15 residues. Trimming took 2 bases from V and 5 from J; bases not matched to a gene: 6. The CDR3 coding sequence is TGCGCCAGCAGCCAACTAGACAGGGGGCCCCACGAGCAGTACTTC. It yields the protein CASSQLDRGPHEQYF.

The chain joins TRBV27 to TRBJ2-7; TRBD1 matches 8 bases. Germline CDR1 MNHEY, CDR2 SMNVEV (reference sequence). The J segment lost 5 bases and the V segment lost 5 bases, leaving 5 bases of the junction unmatched. CDR3 length: 13 residues. This chain's CDR3 is CASSLTGVNEQYF. The CDR3 coding sequence is TGTGCCAGCAGTCTGACAGGGGTCAACGAGCAGTACTTC.

V and J are TRBV29-1 and TRBJ2-7; 9 bases line up with TRBD1. This CDR3 has 14 amino acids. CDR1 and CDR2 from the germline V gene are SQVTM and ANQGSEA. J was trimmed by 0 bases and V by 6 bases; bases with no gene match: 6. CDR3 residues: CSVRRQGGSYEQYF. The CDR3 DNA follows: TGCAGCGTCCGAAGACAGGGGGGCTCCTACGAGCAGTACTTC.

This clone showed up just a few times. The chain carries TRBV9 and TRBJ1-4, with D tentatively TRBD1 (6 bases). Trimming took off 4 bases at V and 2 bases at J, with 9 bases between the two ends. This CDR3 has 14 residues. Germline V gene sequence: CDR1 SGDLS, CDR2 YYNGEE. The CDR3 sequence: CASSLQGTNEKLFF. The DNA of the CDR3 is TGTGCCAGCAGCCTCCAGGGGACTAATGAAAAACTGTTTTTT. Full variable domain (outside the CDR3, taken from reference TRBV9 and TRBJ1-4): DSGVTQTPKHLITATGQRVTLRCSPRSGDLSVYWYQQSLDQGLQFLIQYYNGEERAKGNILERFSAQQFPDLHSELNLSSLELGDSALYFCASSLQGTNEKLFFGSGTQLSVL.

This sequence joins TRBV29-1 and TRBJ2-1, with TRBD2 identical over 13 bases. CDR1 and CDR2 (germline): SQVTM, ANQGSEA. The CDR3 sequence is 17 residues long. V lost 3 bases, J lost 6 bases, and 11 bases stayed unmatched. CDR3 DNA sequence: TGCAGCGTTGACCCCCTCCAACTAGCGGGAGGGTTCAATGAGCAGTTCTTC. Its translation: CSVDPLQLAGGFNEQFF.

This clone was seen a single time. The chain uses TRBV6-2 or TRBV6-3 and TRBJ2-7; 9 bases agree with TRBD1. V was pared by 0 bases and J by 4 bases, with 1 base of the junction left unmatched. Germline CDR1 is MNHEY and CDR2 is SVGEGT. The CDR3 is made up of 14 amino acids. CDR3 amino acids: CASSYSTGGYEQYF. In DNA, the CDR3 is TGTGCCAGCAGTTACTCGACAGGGGGTTACGAGCAGTACTTC.

The CDR3 reads CASSQVDRSLYGYTF. The CDR3 DNA follows: TGTGCCAGCAGCCAAGTAGACAGGAGCCTCTATGGCTACACCTTC. The chain combines TRBV4-2 with TRBJ1-2, with D possibly matching TRBD1 (6 bases). V was pared by 1 base and J by 4 bases, with 13 bases between. CDR1 is LGHNA and CDR2 is YNFKEQ in the germline V gene. CDR3 length: 15 residues.

The gene calls are TRBV11-2 and TRBJ1-2; D gene unclear. V was trimmed by 3 bases and J by 0 bases, leaving 8 bases between them. This CDR3 contains 14 residues. Germline CDR1 reads SGHAT; CDR2 reads FQNNGV. In DNA, the CDR3 is TGTGCCAGCAGCTTCGGCGGAGCTAACTATGGCTACACCTTC. This codes for CASSFGGANYGYTF.

The chain links TRBV5-6 to TRBJ2-3, with 8 bases identical to TRBD2. Trimming at V came to 1 base and at J to 5 bases, leaving 6 bases not matched to a gene. Germline V gives CDR1 SGHDT, CDR2 YYEEEE. The CDR3 is made up of 15 amino acids. The CDR3 loop is CASSLFFLAGDTQYF. CDR3 in DNA: TGTGCCAGCAGCTTGTTTTTCCTAGCGGGAGATACGCAGTATTTT. Together with reference TRBV5-6 and TRBJ2-3, the CDR3 gives the full variable domain: DAGVTQSPTHLIKTRGQQVTLRCSPKSGHDTVSWYQQALGQGPQFIFQYYEEEERQRGNFPDRFSGHQFPNYSSELNVNALLLGDSALYLCASSLFFLAGDTQYFGPGTRLTVL.

This rearrangement joins TRBV2 to TRBJ2-5; D is uncertain. Germline-derived CDR1 and CDR2 are SNHLY and FYNNEI. There are 15 residues in the CDR3. V was clipped by 1 base and J by 5 bases, with 14 bases between them. CDR3 protein: CASSEEVRLEETQYF. The CDR3 DNA is TGTGCCAGCAGTGAAGAGGTTCGGCTAGAGGAGACCCAGTACTTC.